This T cell receptor beta chain was observed in a study of T cells in Graves' hyperthyroidism and ophthalmopathy. Study-wide findings and caveats: Most thyroid clonotypes expanded above 0.001 appeared in blood too.

CDR3 length equals 17 residues. Trimming cost V 0 bases and J 10 bases; bases outside gene matches: 13. Germline values: CDR1 LGHNA, CDR2 YNFKEQ. From RNA transcripts, TCR beta CDR3 regions were amplified. The HTBI primer set served for first-round RT-PCR of the TCR CDR3. TCRdb recomputed calls from the multiplex PCR reads with MiXCR, one row per CDR3 protein. The sample lists approximately 710,000 distinct CDR3 sequences; approximately 15% were seen once. This clonotype is a singleton in its sample. Its target is unknown. The gene calls are TRBV4-2 and TRBJ2-1; 9 bases are shared with TRBD2. The specimen was blood. This receptor was obtained from a man aged 45-60 years with Graves' hyperthyroidism. The CDR3: CASSQDLATSGNKEQFF. The CDR3 DNA is TGTGCCAGCAGCCAAGATCTTGCGACTAGCGGAAATAAGGAGCAGTTCTTC.